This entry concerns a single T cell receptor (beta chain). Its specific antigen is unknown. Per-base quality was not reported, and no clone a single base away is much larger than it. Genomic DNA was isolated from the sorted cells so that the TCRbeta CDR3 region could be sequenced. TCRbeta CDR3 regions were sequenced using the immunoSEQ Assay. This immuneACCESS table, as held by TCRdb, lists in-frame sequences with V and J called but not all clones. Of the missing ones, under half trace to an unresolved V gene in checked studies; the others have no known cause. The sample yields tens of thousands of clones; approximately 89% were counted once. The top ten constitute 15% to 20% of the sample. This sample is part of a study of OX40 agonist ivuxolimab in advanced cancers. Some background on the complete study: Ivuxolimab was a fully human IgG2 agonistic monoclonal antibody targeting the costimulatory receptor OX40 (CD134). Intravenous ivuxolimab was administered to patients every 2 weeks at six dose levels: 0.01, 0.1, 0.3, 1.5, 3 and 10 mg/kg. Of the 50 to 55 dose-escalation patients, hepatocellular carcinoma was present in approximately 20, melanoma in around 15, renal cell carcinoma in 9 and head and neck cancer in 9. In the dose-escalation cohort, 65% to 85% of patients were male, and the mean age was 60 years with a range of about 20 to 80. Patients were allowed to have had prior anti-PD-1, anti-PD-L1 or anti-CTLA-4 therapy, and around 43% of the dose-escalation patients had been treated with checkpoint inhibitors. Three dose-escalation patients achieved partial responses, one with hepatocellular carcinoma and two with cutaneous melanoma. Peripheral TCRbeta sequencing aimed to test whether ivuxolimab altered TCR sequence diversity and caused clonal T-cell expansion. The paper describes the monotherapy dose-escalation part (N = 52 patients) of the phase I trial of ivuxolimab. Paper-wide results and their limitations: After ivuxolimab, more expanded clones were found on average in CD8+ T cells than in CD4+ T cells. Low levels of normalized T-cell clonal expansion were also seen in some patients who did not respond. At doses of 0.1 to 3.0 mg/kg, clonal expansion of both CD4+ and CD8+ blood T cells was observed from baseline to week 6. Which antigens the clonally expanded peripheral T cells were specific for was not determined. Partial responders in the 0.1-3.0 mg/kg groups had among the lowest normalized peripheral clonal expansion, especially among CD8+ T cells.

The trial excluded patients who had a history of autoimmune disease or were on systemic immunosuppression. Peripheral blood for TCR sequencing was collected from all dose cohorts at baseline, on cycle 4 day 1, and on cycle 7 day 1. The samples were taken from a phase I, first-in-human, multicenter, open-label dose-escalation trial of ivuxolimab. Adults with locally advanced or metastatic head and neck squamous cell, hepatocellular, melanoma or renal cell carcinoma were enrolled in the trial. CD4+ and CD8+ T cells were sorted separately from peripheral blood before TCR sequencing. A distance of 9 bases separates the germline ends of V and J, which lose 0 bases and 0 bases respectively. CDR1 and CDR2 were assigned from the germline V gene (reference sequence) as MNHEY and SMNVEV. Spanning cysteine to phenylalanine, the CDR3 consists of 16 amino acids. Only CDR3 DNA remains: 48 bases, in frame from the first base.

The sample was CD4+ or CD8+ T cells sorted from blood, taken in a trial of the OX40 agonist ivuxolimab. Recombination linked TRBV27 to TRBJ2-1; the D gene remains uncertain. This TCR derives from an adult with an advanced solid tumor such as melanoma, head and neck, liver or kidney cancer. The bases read TGTGCCAGCAGTTTATCCACCTTCAGCTCCTACAATGAGCAGTTCTTC. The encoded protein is CASSLSTFSSYNEQFF.